Presented here are 4 T cell receptor beta chains from one specimen sequenced in a study of CD8 T cells in Susac syndrome. A quantity of roughly 0.5 to 1 ug RNA underwent reverse transcription using random hexamers. In TCRdb, the immunoSEQ multiplex PCR reads were re-called with MiXCR into one record per CDR3 protein. The sample yields approximately 140,000 distinct CDR3 sequences, roughly 94% seen once. Sequencing used CD8+ T cells from PBMCs. The receptors were gathered from a human donor in good health.

V usage is TRBV5-4 and J usage is TRBJ2-1; 12 bases are a match to TRBD2. Germline V gene lookup returns CDR1 SGHNT and CDR2 YYREEE (reference sequence). The trim removed 1 base at V and 7 bases at J, leaving 3 bases unmatched. There are 15 residues in the CDR3. CDR3 DNA: TGTGCCAGCAGCTTGACTAGCGGGGGGTCAAATGAGCAGTTCTTC. This codes for CASSLTSGGSNEQFF.

The genes are TRBV12-3 or TRBV12-4 and TRBJ2-5; 10 bases agree with TRBD2. The CDR3 sequence is 15 residues long. V lost 4 bases to trimming and J lost 5 bases; unmatched junction nucleotides: 7. CDR3 in DNA: TGTGCCAGCAGTTCCCTAGCGGGAGTAGGGGAGACCCAGTACTTC. It encodes CASSSLAGVGETQYF.

V is TRBV7-8 and J is TRBJ2-2; the D gene is possibly TRBD1 (5 bases). Between the trimmed V and J ends, which lost 5 bases and 6 bases, there was a span of 13 bases. The germline V gene has CDR1 SGHVS and CDR2 FQNEAQ. The CDR3 covers 14 residues. Here the CDR3 DNA reads TGTGCCAGCAGCCTAGGGGTGAGCCCCGGGGAGCTGTTTTTT. Amino acids: CASSLGVSPGELFF.

This chain links TRBV15 with TRBJ1-2; D is unresolved. From germline, CDR1 is LNHNV and CDR2 YYDKDF (reference sequence). The length of the CDR3 is 13 residues. V lost 6 bases and J 4 bases, leaving 12 bases between the germline ends. CDR3 loop: CATRGIGIYGYTF. CDR3 bases: TGTGCCACCAGAGGAATAGGAATCTATGGCTACACCTTC.